The next 6 T cell receptor beta chains were all read from a single sample in a study of cytomegalovirus exposure and HLA in healthy donors. PCR was performed using 60 Vbeta and 13 Jbeta primers. The protocol was immunoSEQ multiplex PCR, while the TCRdb copy is restricted to in-frame clones and leaves out a portion. The sample holds over 150,000 clones, about 80% seen once. The sequenced sample consisted of PBMCs. These receptors all come from a man aged 18 to 29 in good health and CMV-seropositive.

This clone was seen a single time. This sequence joins TRBV5-6 and TRBJ2-3; a possible D gene is TRBD2 (5 bases). Germline CDR1 and CDR2: SGHDT and YYEEEE. Trimming pared 0 bases from V and 6 bases from J, leaving 23 bases between. The CDR3 loop spans 18 amino acids. The CDR3 region is CASSLALLQRGKVDTQYF. The CDR3 DNA sequence: TGTGCCAGCAGCTTGGCCCTATTACAACGGGGTAAAGTGGATACGCAGTATTTT.

The V call is TRBV10-2, the J call TRBJ2-2; 8 bases agree with TRBD2. V trimming: 3 bases; J trimming: 4 bases; junction bases outside the gene matches: 13. Germline V gene data show CDR1 as WSHSY and CDR2 as SAAADI. CDR3 length: 18 amino acids. The CDR3 bases are TGCGCCAGCAGTGAAGGGTCAGCGGGAGTGGTCGTCACCGGGGAGCTGTTTTTT. Encoded protein: CASSEGSAGVVVTGELFF.

Remarks on this clone: At one end the junction does not follow the germline gene, possibly because of a read error. This same CDR3 is encoded by further DNA sequences in the sample. The chain combines TRBV11-2 with TRBJ2-7; 12 positions match TRBD2. From germline, CDR1 is SGHAT and CDR2 FQNNGV. The CDR3 is 17 amino acids. CDR3: CASSLTLAGGFPYEQYF. Here the CDR3 DNA reads TGTGCTAGCAGCTTAACCCTAGCGGGGGGGTTCCCCTACGAGCAGTACTTC. Full variable domain (outside the CDR3, taken from reference TRBV11-2 and TRBJ2-7): EAGVAQSPRYKIIEKRQSVAFWCNPISGHATLYWYQQILGQGPKLLIQFQNNGVVDDSQLPKDRFSAERLKGVDSTLKIQPAKLEDSAVYLCASSLTLAGGFPYEQYFGPGTRLTVT.

The chain recombines TRBV15 with TRBJ2-2; D is possibly TRBD2 (6 bases). V lost 0 bases and J lost 0, with 14 bases in between. This CDR3 contains 18 residues. Germline V gene data show CDR1 as LNHNV and CDR2 as YYDKDF (reference sequence). Here the CDR3 reads CATSREDGGLSNTGELFF. The CDR3, as DNA: TGTGCCACCAGCAGAGAGGACGGGGGACTTTCGAACACCGGGGAGCTGTTTTTT.

The CDR3 protein is CAGRGGIMNTEAFF. The DNA for the CDR3 is TGTGCCGGGAGGGGCGGAATTATGAACACTGAAGCTTTCTTT. The chain is built from TRBV7-2 and TRBJ1-1; weak D call: TRBD1 (5 bases). The CDR3 has 14 amino acids. Trimming pared 11 bases from V and 0 bases from J, leaving 16 bases between. The V gene's germline CDR1 is SGHTA and CDR2 FQGNSA.

This chain joins TRBV19 and TRBJ1-2; TRBD1 is a possible D gene (6 bases). V was clipped by 4 bases and J by 4 bases, with 16 bases between them. Germline CDR1 LNHDA, CDR2 SQIVND (reference sequence). The CDR3 covers 15 residues. CDR3 nucleotides: TGTGCCAGTAGTAGGCTACAGGGAGAGGCCTATGGCTACACCTTC. The encoded protein is CASSRLQGEAYGYTF.